The clone carrying this T cell receptor (beta chain) was found once. Its antigen is as yet unknown. The source of the sample is a study of cytomegalovirus exposure and HLA in healthy donors. Study-level points and caveats: According to the study, 180 or so TCR beta chains were cytomegalovirus-associated. V- and J-gene trimming of TCR beta was linked (in a later analysis) to a missense DCLRE1C variant.

Vbeta (60) and Jbeta (13) primers were used in the PCR. Profiled with immunoSEQ multiplex PCR; TCRdb holds only in-frame clones, not every one. The repertoire consists of about 130,000 clones, with around three fifths occurring once and the leading ten covering 2% to 3%. Donors sampled were nominally healthy, though unrecorded immune exposures were likely. CDR3 length: 13 amino acids. Germline V gives CDR1 SGHRS, CDR2 YFSETQ. V lost 3 bases, J lost 6 bases, and 2 bases stayed unmatched. The source is a woman aged 40 to 50 in good health and CMV-seronegative. Sequenced material: PBMCs. The chain is built from TRBV5-1 and TRBJ2-2, with TRBD1 identical over 7 bases. The CDR3, as DNA: TGCGCCAGCAGCTCGAGGGGGCCCGGGGAGCTGTTTTTT. Its protein product is CASSSRGPGELFF.